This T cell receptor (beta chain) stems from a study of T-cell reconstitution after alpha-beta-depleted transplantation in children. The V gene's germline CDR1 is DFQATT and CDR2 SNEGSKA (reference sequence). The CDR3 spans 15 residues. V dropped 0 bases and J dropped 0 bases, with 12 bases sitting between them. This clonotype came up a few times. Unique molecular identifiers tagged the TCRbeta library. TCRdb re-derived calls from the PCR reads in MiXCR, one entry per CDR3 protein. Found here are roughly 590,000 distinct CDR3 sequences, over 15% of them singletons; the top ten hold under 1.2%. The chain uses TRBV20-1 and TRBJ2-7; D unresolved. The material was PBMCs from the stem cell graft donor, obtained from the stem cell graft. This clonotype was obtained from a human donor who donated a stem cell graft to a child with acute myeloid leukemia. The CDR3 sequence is CSARDPQNPSYEQYF. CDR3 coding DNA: TGCAGTGCTAGAGATCCCCAGAACCCCTCCTACGAGCAGTACTTC.